This note documents a single T cell receptor beta chain sequence. What this receptor recognizes is not known. No base quality information exists; no much larger clone differs at one position. What the time point label conveys for this sample: baseline before first vaccination. Vaccinee samples came from UK trials COV001 and COV002, including a single-blind randomized controlled phase 2/3 trial of AZD1222 (ChAdOx1 nCoV-19) in healthy adults. Trial participant PBMC samples were collected at day 0 and day 28 after the second dose for TCRbeta chain sequencing. From its cysteine to its phenylalanine, the CDR3 spans 15 amino acids. Kept here is only the CDR3 DNA, which spans 45 bases and is read in frame from base 1. V is reduced by 0 bases and J by 2 bases, leaving a spacing of 8 bases between them. CDR1 and CDR2 are read off the germline V gene (reference sequence) as SEHNR and FQNEAQ. This entry is derived from a study of T cell responses to AZD1222 COVID-19 vaccine (dated by TCRdb to the early 2020s). Background on the whole study: AZD1222 recipients whose second dose came at about 4 weeks and those whose second dose came at about 12 weeks were combined into one group, since spike-specific TCR depth and breadth did not differ between the two schedules. TCR sequencing was performed for 233 trial participants, of whom around 200 were given two doses of AZD1222 and 26 were given two doses of MenACWY control vaccine. Enrollment into the trials was organized by age into subgroups of 18-55, 56-69 and 70-plus years, and those subgroups contained roughly 140, 27 and 60 TCR-sequenced participants, respectively.

The investigation overall reported the following: Participants were mostly white British, with more females than males. The authors suggested clonal diversity may have been underestimated. The whole spike protein was spanned by vaccine-associated CD4 TCRs, and dominant responses were seen in regions 160-218 and 743-854. A significant rise in spike-specific TCR breadth and depth was observed after two AZD1222 doses relative to day 0 and relative to MenACWY recipients. In the small 56-69-year group, the increase in depth fell short of significance, most likely because of low power. No day 14 peak-response samples were available, so repertoires were characterized only after the peak T cell response. Conclusions about previously exposed vaccinees are limited, since just six AZD1222 recipients were seropositive for SARS-CoV-2 at baseline. Reportedly, close to half of the unique spike-specific TCRs recognized epitopes lying outside the regions that are mutated in the B.1.351 and B.1.1.7 variants.

The CDR3 regions of human TCRbeta chains were analyzed by immunosequencing. The source study handled its data this way. Repertoire TCRs were matched against a reference library of SARS-CoV-2-specific TCRs generated with the MIRA antigen-specificity platform. Breadth was defined as the fraction of unique TCRs that were SARS-CoV-2-associated, and depth was defined as the fraction of total T cells that were SARS-CoV-2-associated. Using the MIRA data, each spike-specific TCR was mapped to the spike region that the TCR reacts to and placed in a CD4 or CD8 class. Log10-transformed breadth and depth values were compared by one-way ANOVA with Sidak's multiple comparisons tests. TCRdb obtained this table from immuneACCESS and retained in-frame rearrangements with V and J assigned. These tables miss some clones; where compared with another copy, unresolved V genes account for less than half of the shortfall, and the remainder is unexplained. The DNA was the basis for D and trimming; V, J and clone size are from that table. This sample lists about 87,000 clones; around 87% were detected once. The top ten hold less than 3% of the sample.

This chain joins TRBV7-9 to TRBJ1-3; the D gene is perhaps TRBD1, on 5 matching bases. The sequence derives from an adult in good health. This sample comprised peripheral blood, obtained on day 0 of AZD1222 vaccination. CDR3 sequence: CASSLASGPGNTIYF. At the DNA level, the sequence is TGTGCCAGCAGCTTAGCGTCAGGGCCTGGAAACACCATATATTTT.